These 29 T cell receptor beta chains were sequenced from one sample in a study of cytomegalovirus exposure and HLA in healthy donors. PCR employed 60 Vbeta and 13 Jbeta primers. This table comes from immunoSEQ multiplex PCR, and its TCRdb copy is limited to in-frame clones, with some not included. Among some 110,000 clones, more than 80% were seen once, and the ten largest hold about 5.9%. The material sequenced was PBMCs. The receptors were sampled from a man between 18 and 35 years old in good health and CMV-seronegative.

The chain employs TRBV5-6 and TRBJ2-1; maybe TRBD2 (6 bases). This CDR3 is 14 amino acids long. The germline gives CDR1 SGHDT, CDR2 YYEEEE. V lost 4 bases, J lost 9 bases, and 17 bases lay in between. The CDR3 DNA sequence: TGTGCCAGCAGCGGGGGGAGTAGGGCGAGTGAGCAGTTCTTC. Translating gives CASSGGSRASEQFF.

The table lists this clone with a few counts. This chain uses TRBV11-2 with TRBJ2-2; maybe TRBD1 (5 bases). V lost 5 bases and J lost 4, with 14 bases in between. Germline CDR1 reads SGHAT; CDR2 reads FQNNGV. The CDR3 covers 15 residues. The CDR3 DNA sequence: TGTGCCAGCAGCCGTAACCTCGACAGCACCGGGGAGCTGTTTTTT. This translates into CASSRNLDSTGELFF.

This clone was picked up a small number of times. The CDR3 protein is CASSYRNQPQHF. CDR3 DNA: TGTGCCAGCAGTTACCGGAATCAGCCCCAGCATTTT. V is TRBV6-5 and J is TRBJ1-5; D uncertain. The CDR3 has 12 residues. Trimming took off 2 bases at V and 4 bases at J, with 3 bases between the two ends. The germline gives CDR1 MNHEY, CDR2 SVGAGI.

This clone has only one observation. CDR3 nucleotide sequence: TGTGCCAGCTTCGACAGCCATATCCACAATGAGCAGTTCTTC. The encoded protein is CASFDSHIHNEQFF. The chain employs TRBV7-8 and TRBJ2-1, with a weak D call TRBD1 (5 bases). CDR3 length: 14 amino acids. Trimming took off 8 bases at V and 5 bases at J, with 16 bases between the two ends. Germline V gene data show CDR1 as SGHVS and CDR2 as FQNEAQ.

J is TRBJ2-1 and V is TRBV5-4, with 8 nucleotides matching TRBD2. The CDR3 consists of 15 residues. Trimming cost V 4 bases and J 2 bases; bases outside gene matches: 5. Germline CDR1 reads SGHNT; CDR2 reads YYREEE (reference sequence). The CDR3 spells CASSPQGLAYNEQFF. In nucleotides, the CDR3 is TGTGCCAGCAGCCCCCAGGGACTAGCCTACAATGAGCAGTTCTTC.

J is TRBJ2-2 and V is TRBV5-1; 9 positions agree with TRBD2. Trimming took 0 bases from V and 1 from J; bases not matched to a gene: 4. Looked up from germline, CDR1 is SGHRS and CDR2 is YFSETQ. The length of the CDR3 is 17 residues. CDR3 loop: CASSLGSSGVNTGELFF. CDR3 DNA: TGCGCCAGCAGCTTGGGTTCTAGCGGGGTGAACACCGGGGAGCTGTTTTTT.

The CDR3 DNA reads as TGTGCCAGCAGTGAAAAAATTAGGAACACCGGGGAGCTGTTTTTT. Translating gives CASSEKIRNTGELFF. The chain has TRBV25-1 and TRBJ2-2; the D is unclear. Trimming stripped 2 bases from V and 1 base from J, with 8 bases between. The germline V gene encodes CDR1 MGHDK and CDR2 SYGVNS. This CDR3 has 15 amino acids.

The J gene is TRBJ1-1, the V gene TRBV29-1; TRBD1 agrees at 8 bases. With 5 bases clipped from V and 4 bases from J, the junction kept 6 bases outside the gene matches. This CDR3 is 13 amino acids long. Germline V gene sequence: CDR1 SQVTM, CDR2 ANQGSEA. The chain's CDR3 is CSVLRTGGTEAFF. The CDR3 DNA reads as TGCAGCGTTCTCAGAACAGGGGGCACTGAAGCTTTCTTT.

This clone was seen a single time. The chain couples TRBV14 to TRBJ2-7, with D hard to call. The germline gives CDR1 SGHDN, CDR2 FVKESK. V shed 3 bases and J shed 0 bases, with 12 bases lying between them. This CDR3 region has 15 residues. The CDR3 region has the DNA TGTGCCAGCAGCCAGGCCCTTTCTAGCTCCTACGAGCAGTACTTC. It codes for CASSQALSSSYEQYF.

A single count supports this clone. The CDR3 sequence: CSVEGTSGRPWGTQYF. CDR3 DNA sequence: TGCAGCGTTGAAGGGACTAGCGGGAGGCCATGGGGGACCCAGTACTTC. The chain has TRBV29-1 and TRBJ2-5; 14 nucleotides align to TRBD2. Germline V gene data show CDR1 as SQVTM and CDR2 as ANQGSEA. After removal of 1 base from V and 7 bases from J, the junction contained 8 bases not matched to a gene. CDR3 size: 16 residues.

This chain links TRBV7-6 with TRBJ1-1; a weak D match, TRBD1 (6 bases). The CDR3 length is 12 residues. Trimming removed 3 bases from V and 10 bases from J, with 12 bases in between. Germline assignment: CDR1 SGHVS and CDR2 FNYEAQ. The CDR3 is CASSFVTGAAFF. The CDR3, as DNA: TGTGCCAGCAGCTTCGTGACAGGCGCAGCTTTCTTT.

The chain is built from TRBV7-9 and TRBJ2-1, with TRBD1 matching over 9 bases. The CDR3 has 17 residues. The ends lost 5 bases at V and 1 base at J; junction bases unmatched: 9. CDR1 is SEHNR, CDR2 FQNEAQ, per germline (reference sequence). The CDR3 nucleotides are TGTGCCAGCAGCGCGCACTCGGGACAGGGATCCTACAATGAGCAGTTCTTC. As protein: CASSAHSGQGSYNEQFF.

The V gene is TRBV6-4, the J gene TRBJ1-3; D might be TRBD1 (5 bases). The V end lost 8 bases, the J end lost 4 bases, and 12 bases lay between the germline ends. The V gene's germline CDR1 is MRHNA and CDR2 SNTAGT. The CDR3 loop spans 13 amino acids. CDR3 nucleotides: TGTGCCAGCCGGGGGGGAGACGGAAACACCATATATTTT. Amino acid sequence: CASRGGDGNTIYF.

The chain has TRBV4-2 and TRBJ2-7; TRBD2 is a possible D gene (7 bases). The CDR3 consists of 16 residues. Deletions cut 1 base from V and 5 bases from J, with 18 bases between. Germline V gene data show CDR1 as LGHNA and CDR2 as YNFKEQ. CDR3 DNA sequence: TGTGCCAGCAGCCAAGGGTCACGGGGGGCGCACGACGAGCAGTACTTC. Amino acids: CASSQGSRGAHDEQYF.

The CDR3 spells CASSVRGQDEQYF. The CDR3, as DNA: TGTGCCAGCAGCGTGCGGGGCCAGGACGAGCAGTACTTC. The chain recombines TRBV9 with TRBJ2-7, with D perhaps matching TRBD2 (6 bases). Germline CDR1 reads SGDLS; CDR2 reads YYNGEE. The CDR3 has 13 amino acids. V was clipped by 2 bases and J by 5 bases, with 11 bases between them.

This rearrangement joins TRBV6-5 to TRBJ2-3; D unclear. Germline V gene sequence: CDR1 MNHEY, CDR2 SVGAGI. The length of the CDR3 is 15 residues. V was cut by 0 bases and J by 0 bases, with 7 bases left in between. Here the CDR3 DNA reads TGTGCCAGCAGTTACTCGGAGACTAGCACAGATACGCAGTATTTT. Its protein is CASSYSETSTDTQYF.

The J gene is TRBJ1-4, the V gene TRBV28; D gene ambiguous. V shed 7 bases and J shed 2 bases, with 11 bases lying between them. The CDR3 has 14 residues. Looked up from germline, CDR1 is MDHEN and CDR2 is SYDVKM. The CDR3 loop is CASIPGGTNEKLFF. The CDR3 DNA follows: TGTGCCAGCATCCCGGGAGGGACTAATGAAAAACTGTTTTTT.

This chain connects TRBV6-5 to TRBJ2-7; TRBD1 aligns across 11 bases. V lost 6 bases and J lost 3; bases outside the gene matches: 4. There are 14 residues in the CDR3. The germline V gene has CDR1 MNHEY and CDR2 SVGAGI. CDR3 protein: CASSRDRGFYEQYF. The CDR3 DNA reads as TGTGCCAGCAGCCGGGACAGGGGGTTCTACGAGCAGTACTTC.

This chain uses TRBV7-6 with TRBJ2-7, with TRBD2 matching 8 bases. The CDR3 sequence is 15 residues long. In germline, CDR1 is SGHVS, CDR2 FNYEAQ. The J segment lost 2 bases and the V segment lost 1 base, leaving 4 bases of the junction unmatched. CDR3 DNA: TGTGCCAGCAGCTTAGTTCGGGAGGGAACCTACGAGCAGTACTTC. Its protein is CASSLVREGTYEQYF.

As to this clone: One junction end disagrees with the germline gene, perhaps due to a read error. The rearrangement joins TRBV4-1 to TRBJ1-1; maybe TRBD1 (5 bases). The CDR3 has 14 residues. Germline V lookup: CDR1 MGHRA, CDR2 YSYEKL. CDR3 sequence: CASSQLIGGRGDVF. CDR3 nucleotides: TGCGCCAGCAGCCAGTTGATCGGGGGTAGGGGAGACGTCTTT.

The chain couples TRBV7-2 to TRBJ1-6; 8 nucleotides agree with TRBD1. The length of the CDR3 is 16 residues. Germline CDR1 and CDR2: SGHTA and FQGNSA. The V segment lost 3 bases and the J segment 6 bases; nucleotides outside the gene matches: 7. The CDR3 DNA sequence: TGTGCCAGCAGCTTCACCTCGGACAGGGCTAATTCACCCCTCCACTTT. This gives the protein CASSFTSDRANSPLHF.

The chain has TRBV7-2 and TRBJ1-5; D gene unclear. Germline V CDR1 and CDR2: SGHTA, FQGNSA. Trimming removed 5 bases at V and 5 bases at J, with 7 bases between. CDR3 size: 12 residues. The CDR3 reads CASSPIDQPQHF. CDR3 in DNA: TGTGCCAGCAGCCCCATAGATCAGCCCCAGCATTTT.

This chain links TRBV11-3 with TRBJ1-5; a possible D gene is TRBD1 (5 bases). Germline loops: CDR1 SGHNT, CDR2 YENEEA. V was trimmed by 4 bases and J by 6 bases, leaving 13 bases between them. The CDR3 extends over 14 amino acids. This CDR3 is CASSSLGGSQPQHF. In nucleotides, the CDR3 is TGTGCCAGCAGCTCGCTGGGGGGGAGTCAGCCCCAGCATTTT.

In DNA, the CDR3 is TGTGCCACCAGCCCCCATGGAGTGTCAGATACGCAGTATTTT. Encoded protein: CATSPHGVSDTQYF. The chain uses TRBV15 and TRBJ2-3; D is undetermined. V lost 5 bases to trimming and J lost 4 bases, with 13 bases between them. This CDR3 region has 14 residues. From germline, CDR1 is LNHNV and CDR2 YYDKDF (reference sequence).

This rearrangement joins TRBV5-6 to TRBJ1-1, with TRBD1 identical over 8 bases. The CDR3 consists of 16 residues. Germline values: CDR1 SGHDT, CDR2 YYEEEE. With V trimmed by 1 base and J by 1 base, 6 bases remained unmatched. The CDR3 DNA follows: TGTGCCAGCAGCTTGAGGACAGGGAGTCCGAACACTGAAGCTTTCTTT. Translation gives CASSLRTGSPNTEAFF.

The gene calls are TRBV28 and TRBJ2-1, with a possible D match to TRBD2 (5 bases). There are 15 residues in the CDR3. V lost 7 bases and J lost 0, with 13 bases in between. Germline V gene lookup returns CDR1 MDHEN and CDR2 SYDVKM. The CDR3 sequence is CASKSRTSSYNEQFF. The DNA of the CDR3 is TGTGCCAGCAAGTCCAGAACTAGCTCCTACAATGAGCAGTTCTTC.

This clone was counted once. The CDR3 protein is CASSAGQGSGRPRGYTF. As DNA, the CDR3 is TGTGCCAGCAGCGCGGGACAGGGGAGTGGAAGGCCTCGGGGCTACACCTTC. The rearrangement joins TRBV5-4 to TRBJ1-2, with 10 bases fitting TRBD1. Trimming at V came to 4 bases and at J to 8 bases, leaving 17 bases not matched to a gene. Germline CDR1 reads SGHNT; CDR2 reads YYREEE (reference sequence). The CDR3 is 17 residues long.

This chain uses TRBV6-6 with TRBJ2-5; 9 nucleotides agree with TRBD1. Germline CDR1 is MNHNY and CDR2 is SVGAGI (reference sequence). J was trimmed by 14 bases and V by 6 bases; bases with no gene match: 4. The CDR3 is 10 amino acids. Here the CDR3 DNA reads TGTGCCAGCAGGGGGACAGGGATATACTTC. The encoded protein is CASRGTGIYF.

The V call is TRBV5-4, the J call TRBJ1-2; 8 positions agree with TRBD1. The CDR3 is made up of 16 amino acids. The germline CDR1 and CDR2 sequences are SGHNT and YYREEE (reference sequence). J gave up 4 bases and V 2 bases, and 10 bases lay outside the gene matches. DNA of the CDR3: TGTGCCAGCAGCTTAGGTGGGACAGGAGCAAGCTATGGCTACACCTTC. It yields the protein CASSLGGTGASYGYTF.